This T cell receptor (beta chain) was observed in a study of T cells in Graves' hyperthyroidism and ophthalmopathy. What was amplified from RNA transcripts were TCR beta CDR3 regions. The HTBI primer set was used in a first-round RT-PCR of the TCR CDR3. MiXCR, applied by TCRdb to the multiplex PCR reads, yields one record per CDR3 protein. Of about 640,000 distinct CDR3 sequences listed, roughly 20% are singletons. The source of this sequence is a man aged 25-40 years with Graves' ophthalmopathy. The sample was blood.

The CDR3 DNA reads as TGTGCCAGCAGTTACTACAGGGGACAGAACACTGAAGCTTTCTTT. Amino acid sequence: CASSYYRGQNTEAFF. The chain joins TRBV6-2 or TRBV6-3 to TRBJ1-1; 7 bases agree with TRBD1. Germline CDR1 is MNHEY and CDR2 is SVGEGT. This CDR3 comprises 15 residues. Trimming took 1 base from V and 1 from J; bases not matched to a gene: 3.